One sample yielded the 20 T cell receptor beta chains listed below, sequenced in a study of vaccination effects on CD4 cells after COVID-19. No antigens are known for them. In the ViraFEST assay, antigen-specific CD4+ clonotypes were identified by expansion after peptide-pool stimulation. After about 10 days in culture, the CD4+ T cells were isolated. Vaccine administered to participants consisted of two doses of either BNT162b2 or mRNA-1273. The repertoire was sequenced with immunoSEQ multiplex PCR; TCRdb's copy has only in-frame clones and lacks some. The table records more than 50,000 clones, approximately 76% of them present only once. The sequences come from CD4+ T cells from PBMCs cultured with HCoV-OC43 spike peptides, collected after COVID-19 vaccination. Subset denoted: HCoV-OC43 spike overlapping peptide pool stimulation. Source of these receptors: a human donor who received a COVID-19 vaccine.

The chain has TRBV18 and TRBJ1-1, with unresolved D. V lost 6 bases to trimming and J lost 1 base, with 15 bases between them. The germline gives CDR1 KGHSH, CDR2 LQKENI. The CDR3 has 15 residues. The CDR3: CASSPSSSSNTEAFF. Written as DNA, the CDR3 is TGTGCCAGCTCTCCCTCAAGTAGCTCGAACACTGAAGCTTTCTTT.

The V gene is TRBV5-6, the J gene TRBJ2-5; tentative D call: TRBD2 (6 bases). The V end lost 8 bases, the J end lost 5 bases, and 19 bases lay between the germline ends. From germline, CDR1 is SGHDT and CDR2 YYEEEE. This CDR3 comprises 14 residues. This CDR3 is CASALALRGETQYF. CDR3 in DNA: TGTGCCAGTGCCCTAGCACTCCGGGGGGAGACCCAGTACTTC.

This chain links TRBV9 with TRBJ2-2, with 10 bases that match TRBD2. Per germline, CDR1 SGDLS and CDR2 YYNGEE. The V segment lost 0 bases and the J segment 5 bases; nucleotides outside the gene matches: 4. This CDR3 has 16 amino acids. The CDR3 sequence is CASSVGPSGGTGELFF. DNA of the CDR3: TGTGCCAGCAGCGTAGGACCTAGCGGGGGAACCGGGGAGCTGTTTTTT. Together with reference TRBV9 and TRBJ2-2, the CDR3 gives the full variable domain: DSGVTQTPKHLITATGQRVTLRCSPRSGDLSVYWYQQSLDQGLQFLIQYYNGEERAKGNILERFSAQQFPDLHSELNLSSLELGDSALYFCASSVGPSGGTGELFFGEGSRLTVL.

The V gene is TRBV10-3, the J gene TRBJ2-5; the match to TRBD2 covers 15 bases. After removal of 8 bases from V and 2 bases from J, the junction contained 0 bases not matched to a gene. The germline V gene has CDR1 ENHRY and CDR2 SYGVKD. This CDR3 contains 14 residues. CDR3 protein: CAIGLAGGQETQYF. The CDR3 DNA reads as TGTGCCATCGGACTAGCGGGGGGGCAAGAGACCCAGTACTTC.

This clone was observed a handful of times. The chain couples TRBV7-2 to TRBJ1-5, with D unresolved. From germline, CDR1 is SGHTA and CDR2 FQGNSA. The CDR3 is 13 amino acids. V was clipped by 1 base and J by 9 bases, with 10 bases between them. The CDR3 nucleotides are TGTGCCAGCAGCTTAGGATCAGATCGGCCCCAGCATTTT. Protein product: CASSLGSDRPQHF.

The chain combines TRBV29-1 with TRBJ1-1; D remains ambiguous. The germline gives CDR1 SQVTM, CDR2 ANQGSEA. V lost 5 bases to trimming and J lost 3 bases, with 16 bases between them. The CDR3 is made up of 14 amino acids. In DNA form, the CDR3 reads TGCAGCGTTCCCCCGAGGGTGGTAGACACTGAAGCTTTCTTT. It specifies CSVPPRVVDTEAFF.

The V call is TRBV5-4, the J call TRBJ2-6; 7 nucleotides agree with TRBD2. Unmatched junction bases numbered 6, after V lost 4 bases and J lost 2 bases. Germline loops: CDR1 SGHNT, CDR2 YYREEE (reference sequence). The CDR3 consists of 16 residues. The DNA for the CDR3 is TGTGCCAGCAGCCCTGGTCGGGAGGCTGGGGCCAACGTCCTGACTTTC. It specifies CASSPGREAGANVLTF.

The gene calls are TRBV7-2 and TRBJ2-5; the match to TRBD2 covers 8 bases. The CDR3 runs to 15 residues. The trim removed 2 bases at V and 2 bases at J, leaving 4 bases unmatched. Germline CDR1 reads SGHTA; CDR2 reads FQGNSA. As DNA, the CDR3 is TGTGCCAGCAGCTTATCCAGCGGGAGACAAGAGACCCAGTACTTC. Protein sequence: CASSLSSGRQETQYF.

V usage is TRBV3-1 (or the pseudogene TRBV3-2) and J usage is TRBJ2-5; 9 bases fit TRBD2. Per germline, CDR1 LGHDT and CDR2 YNNKEL (reference sequence). CDR3 size: 17 residues. Germline trimming cut 6 bases from V and 4 bases from J; bases unmatched to any gene: 15. The CDR3 sequence is CASSPGGAGGPAETQYF. CDR3 nucleotides: TGTGCCAGCAGTCCCGGGGGTGCGGGGGGGCCCGCAGAGACCCAGTACTTC.

This clone was seen a single time. This sequence joins TRBV29-1 and TRBJ2-3, with 7 bases matching TRBD2. The germline V gene has CDR1 SQVTM and CDR2 ANQGSEA. There are 13 residues in the CDR3. Germline trimming cut 4 bases from V and 6 bases from J; bases unmatched to any gene: 7. This chain's CDR3 is CSVVFAGVDTQYF. CDR3 DNA: TGCAGCGTTGTGTTCGCGGGGGTCGATACGCAGTATTTT.

This clone has just a few counts. The chain uses TRBV27 and TRBJ1-1, with 9 positions matching TRBD1. Per the germline V gene, CDR1 is MNHEY and CDR2 is SMNVEV (reference sequence). The CDR3 is 15 amino acids. The J segment lost 1 base and the V segment lost 2 bases, leaving 2 bases of the junction unmatched. As DNA, the CDR3 is TGTGCCAGCAGTTTACGGGGACAGGGGAACACTGAAGCTTTCTTT. Translation: CASSLRGQGNTEAFF.

The chain links TRBV24-1 to TRBJ2-5; unclear D gene. The CDR3 runs to 14 residues. Germline assignment: CDR1 KGHDR and CDR2 SFDVKD. V lost 2 bases to trimming and J lost 2 bases, with 8 bases between them. The CDR3 sequence: CATSDSTAQETQYF. The CDR3 nucleotides read TGTGCCACCAGTGATTCTACAGCACAAGAGACCCAGTACTTC.

This clone was counted once. The chain uses TRBV5-8 and TRBJ2-3; TRBD1 aligns across 8 bases. This CDR3 spans 14 amino acids. Germline CDR1 SGHTS, CDR2 YDEGEE. The V segment lost 7 bases and the J segment 6 bases; nucleotides outside the gene matches: 10. CDR3 in amino acids: CASSWDRKYDTQYF. The DNA of the CDR3 is TGTGCCAGCTCCTGGGACAGGAAATACGATACGCAGTATTTT.

The chain is built from TRBV30 and TRBJ1-5; TRBD1 aligns across 9 bases. The V gene end was trimmed by 0 bases and the J gene end by 2 bases; junction bases not matched to a gene: 8. This CDR3 contains 17 residues. Looked up from germline, CDR1 is GTSNPN and CDR2 is SVGIG (reference sequence). Here the CDR3 reads CAWSVRGDRVRNQPQHF. As DNA, the CDR3 is TGTGCCTGGAGTGTACGGGGGGACAGGGTGCGCAATCAGCCCCAGCATTTT.

This rearrangement joins TRBV27 to TRBJ2-5; the match to TRBD2 covers 13 bases. Germline V gene lookup returns CDR1 MNHEY and CDR2 SMNVEV (reference sequence). The J segment lost 5 bases and the V segment lost 6 bases, leaving 9 bases of the junction unmatched. The CDR3 extends over 16 amino acids. CDR3 nucleotide sequence: TGTGCCAGCAGGGGAACTAGCGGGGGGGCCGGGGAGACCCAGTACTTC. The encoded protein is CASRGTSGGAGETQYF.

V is TRBV7-9 and J is TRBJ1-1; 7 bases line up with TRBD1. Germline CDR1 reads SEHNR; CDR2 reads FQNEAQ (reference sequence). The V gene end was trimmed by 4 bases and the J gene end by 4 bases; junction bases not matched to a gene: 6. This CDR3 has 14 amino acids. The CDR3, as DNA: TGTGCCAGCAGCTCTTCCGGGACAGTCACTGAAGCTTTCTTT. It specifies CASSSSGTVTEAFF.

This chain uses TRBV28 with TRBJ1-1; possible D gene TRBD1, 6 bases. The CDR3 covers 16 residues. V gave up 4 bases and J gave up 1 base, with 16 bases separating them. Germline V CDR1 and CDR2: MDHEN, SYDVKM. CDR3 amino acids: CASSSLGGKRNTEAFF. For the CDR3, the DNA is TGTGCCAGCAGTTCACTAGGGGGGAAAAGGAACACTGAAGCTTTCTTT.

This chain joins TRBV18 and TRBJ1-5; 7 bases are a match to TRBD1. V lost 3 bases and J lost 4; bases outside the gene matches: 3. The germline gives CDR1 KGHSH, CDR2 LQKENI. The CDR3 is made up of 14 amino acids. CDR3 amino acids: CASSPGTANQPQHF. In DNA form, the CDR3 reads TGTGCCAGCTCACCCGGGACAGCTAATCAGCCCCAGCATTTT.

The table lists this clone with a count of one. The V gene is TRBV6-1, the J gene TRBJ1-3; 7 nucleotides line up with TRBD1. Germline V gene sequence: CDR1 MNHNS, CDR2 SASEGT. The CDR3 loop spans 16 amino acids. V lost 3 bases, J lost 0 bases, and 5 bases stayed unmatched. The CDR3 DNA sequence: TGTGCCAGCAGTGACCCGGGACAGAACTCTGGAAACACCATATATTTT. It translates to CASSDPGQNSGNTIYF.

This clone has only a few counts. V gene TRBV6-6 combines with J gene TRBJ2-2; TRBD1 agrees at 7 bases. This CDR3 is built from 14 residues. Looked up from germline, CDR1 is MNHNY and CDR2 is SVGAGI (reference sequence). V lost 7 bases to trimming and J lost 2 bases; unmatched junction nucleotides: 4. The CDR3 region has the DNA TGTGCCAGCAAGGGGGACAGTAACACCGGGGAGCTGTTTTTT. Protein sequence: CASKGDSNTGELFF.